Each of the 14 T cell receptor beta chains below was sequenced from the same sample in a study of blood T cell repertoires in COVID-19. Repertoires were generated with immunoSEQ multiplex PCR, while TCRdb's copy carries only in-frame clones and drops some. Of some 70,000 clones listed, roughly 91% are singletons. Input material: peripheral blood. The receptor set was obtained from a man aged 45-65 years with active COVID-19.

V usage is TRBV5-8 and J usage is TRBJ2-1, with TRBD2 matching 14 bases. The CDR3 is made up of 17 amino acids. CDR1 is SGHTS and CDR2 is YDEGEE in the germline V gene. Unmatched junction bases numbered 5, after V lost 0 bases and J lost 6 bases. CDR3: CASSLATSGRALNEQFF. CDR3 sequence (DNA): TGTGCCAGCAGCTTGGCGACTAGCGGGAGGGCCCTCAATGAGCAGTTCTTC.

Here the CDR3 DNA reads TGTGCCTGGAGCTCACGGGGTGGCACTGAAGCTTTCTTT. This codes for CAWSSRGGTEAFF. The chain combines TRBV30 with TRBJ1-1, with D unclear. The CDR3 is 13 residues long. Germline lookup yields CDR1 GTSNPN and CDR2 SVGIG (reference sequence). The germline V and J ends were trimmed by 3 bases and 4 bases, with 12 bases remaining between them. The full variable domain, completed using reference TRBV30 and TRBJ1-1, is SQTIHQWPATLVQPVGSPLSLECTVEGTSNPNLYWYRQAAGRGLQLLFYSVGIGQISSEVPQNLSASRPQDRQFILSSKKLLLSDSGFYLCAWSSRGGTEAFFGQGTRLTVV.

The genes are TRBV7-9 and TRBJ2-3; 7 positions agree with TRBD1. The V gene's germline CDR1 is SEHNR and CDR2 FQNEAQ (reference sequence). This CDR3 has 15 residues. The ends lost 1 base at V and 6 bases at J; junction bases unmatched: 7. CDR3: CASSLGMDRSDTQYF. The CDR3 DNA is TGTGCCAGCAGCTTAGGGATGGACAGGTCCGATACGCAGTATTTT.

J is TRBJ2-1 and V is TRBV30; 11 bases are a match to TRBD2. The CDR3 has 15 residues. V lost 1 base, J lost 4 bases, and 3 bases stayed unmatched. CDR1 GTSNPN and CDR2 SVGIG come from the germline V gene (reference sequence). CDR3 in amino acids: CAWSDPSGRYNEQFF. The CDR3 DNA sequence: TGTGCCTGGAGTGATCCTAGCGGGAGGTACAATGAGCAGTTCTTC. Using reference TRBV30 and TRBJ2-1 for the parts outside the CDR3, the full variable domain is SQTIHQWPATLVQPVGSPLSLECTVEGTSNPNLYWYRQAAGRGLQLLFYSVGIGQISSEVPQNLSASRPQDRQFILSSKKLLLSDSGFYLCAWSDPSGRYNEQFFGPGTRLTVL.

V and J are TRBV30 and TRBJ2-7; D may be TRBD2 (6 bases). V lost 3 bases and J 5 bases, leaving 14 bases between the germline ends. CDR3 length: 13 residues. CDR1 is GTSNPN and CDR2 is SVGIG in the germline V gene (reference sequence). The CDR3 nucleotides are TGTGCCTGGAGATCCCGGGGGTACCACGAGCAGTACTTC. Its translation: CAWRSRGYHEQYF.

This chain joins TRBV28 and TRBJ1-2; tentative D call: TRBD1 (5 bases). V gave up 5 bases and J gave up 2 bases, with 12 bases separating them. This CDR3 contains 14 residues. CDR1 and CDR2 (germline): MDHEN, SYDVKM. This chain's CDR3 is CASSTRTSNYGYTF. CDR3 DNA sequence: TGTGCCAGCAGTACGCGGACAAGCAACTATGGCTACACCTTC.

The chain links TRBV11-2 to TRBJ2-7; tentative D call: TRBD1 (6 bases). V lost 4 bases, J lost 9 bases, and 19 bases lay in between. The CDR3 runs to 14 residues. The germline V gene encodes CDR1 SGHAT and CDR2 FQNNGV. The CDR3 sequence is CASSSNSGAMVQYF. The CDR3 nucleotides are TGTGCCAGCAGCTCCAATTCAGGGGCGATGGTGCAGTACTTC. Variable domain in full (rest from reference TRBV11-2 and TRBJ2-7): EAGVAQSPRYKIIEKRQSVAFWCNPISGHATLYWYQQILGQGPKLLIQFQNNGVVDDSQLPKDRFSAERLKGVDSTLKIQPAKLEDSAVYLCASSSNSGAMVQYFGPGTRLTVT.

This clone is a singleton in its sample. The chain uses TRBV4-3 and TRBJ2-2; 9 nucleotides align to TRBD2. CDR1 LGHNA and CDR2 YSLEER come from the germline V gene. Trimming at V came to 2 bases and at J to 4 bases, leaving 5 bases not matched to a gene. The CDR3 extends over 16 amino acids. In DNA form, the CDR3 reads TGCGCCAGCAGCCAACGCGGGAGGGGGATCACCGGGGAGCTGTTTTTT. Protein sequence: CASSQRGRGITGELFF.

Only a few counts were recorded for this clone. The chain employs TRBV6-2 or TRBV6-3 and TRBJ2-1; tentative D call: TRBD2 (5 bases). This CDR3 has 16 residues. Looked up from germline, CDR1 is MNHEY and CDR2 is SVGEGT. The germline V and J ends were trimmed by 2 bases and 2 bases, with 13 bases remaining between them. CDR3 DNA sequence: TGTGCCAGCAGTTACGGAGGAGGTGGGACCTACAATGAGCAGTTCTTC. Translating gives CASSYGGGGTYNEQFF.

The chain recombines TRBV7-2 with TRBJ2-1; D uncertain. Germline CDR1 reads SGHTA; CDR2 reads FQGNSA. V was cut by 1 base and J by 6 bases, with 10 bases left in between. This CDR3 region has 14 residues. The CDR3 reads CASSLGGSLNEQFF. CDR3 nucleotides: TGTGCCAGCAGCTTAGGCGGCAGCCTCAATGAGCAGTTCTTC.

V and J are TRBV5-4 and TRBJ1-2; D uncertain. This CDR3 spans 15 amino acids. CDR1 is SGHNT, CDR2 YYREEE, per germline (reference sequence). V dropped 5 bases and J dropped 0 bases, with 14 bases sitting between them. The CDR3 region is CASRTDYLANYGYTF. The CDR3 DNA reads TGTGCCAGCAGAACGGACTACTTAGCTAACTATGGCTACACCTTC.

The chain combines TRBV6-4 with TRBJ2-7; 10 nucleotides match TRBD1. The J segment lost 3 bases and the V segment lost 4 bases, leaving 9 bases of the junction unmatched. Looked up from germline, CDR1 is MRHNA and CDR2 is SNTAGT. CDR3 size: 16 residues. The CDR3 bases are TGTGCCAGCAGTGGAATCGGACAGGGGGGGAGCTACGAGCAGTACTTC. Encoded protein: CASSGIGQGGSYEQYF.

This chain uses TRBV24-1 with TRBJ2-3, with 11 bases aligning to TRBD2. This CDR3 has 15 amino acids. Germline values: CDR1 KGHDR, CDR2 SFDVKD. Trimming removed 8 bases from V and 3 bases from J; junction bases left unmatched: 6. The CDR3 reads CATNDPSGRTDTQYF. In nucleotides, the CDR3 is TGTGCCACCAACGATCCTAGCGGGAGGACAGATACGCAGTATTTT.

The J gene is TRBJ2-7, the V gene TRBV6-5; D perhaps matches TRBD2 (6 bases). Germline CDR1 and CDR2: MNHEY and SVGAGI. V was shortened by 6 bases and J by 2 bases, with 14 bases between the two germline ends. This CDR3 is 14 amino acids long. The CDR3 coding sequence is TGTGCCAGCAGGGTACTAGCAGCCACCTACGAGCAGTACTTC. Residues: CASRVLAATYEQYF.